This T cell receptor (beta chain) was identified during a study of T cells in Graves' hyperthyroidism and ophthalmopathy (dated by TCRdb to about 2019). At the level of the whole study: Peripheral blood was collected at initial diagnosis, before any treatment. To identify TCR V-J signatures that set the groups apart, the researchers used a discovery cohort of 100 patients, made up of 40 to 45 with Graves' ophthalmopathy and some 58 with stable Graves' hyperthyroidism. Prospective prediction of ophthalmopathy was tested in an independent validation cohort of 18 to 20 hyperthyroidism patients and around 16 patients who later progressed to ophthalmopathy. The approximately 90 discovery patients were divided at random into training and test sets in a 7:3 ratio. The study also compared thyroid tissue and blood T-cell repertoires from a handful of Graves' hyperthyroidism patients. After blood sampling, hyperthyroidism patients were treated with methimazole at a starting dose of 30 mg daily, and ophthalmopathy patients were treated with high-dose intravenous methylprednisolone. TCR Vbeta CDR3 sequencing of some 140 peripheral blood samples (roughly 43 ophthalmopathy, 75 to 80 hyperthyroidism and some 17 progressor patients) is reported in the paper. What the work shows at the level of the full study, not this receptor alone: A 13 V-J signature model separated ophthalmopathy from stable hyperthyroidism, with roughly 88% sensitivity and 81.08% specificity in cross-validation and 80%/75% in testing. In validation, progression to ophthalmopathy was predicted by the model with approximately 67% sensitivity and roughly 72% specificity, a median of approximately 7.1 months before onset. Sample size was not statistically predetermined, and blinding of investigators to group allocation was not performed. Most expanded thyroid clonotypes (frequency above 0.001) were also found in blood, which suggests that blood repertoires may mirror thyroid immune responses.

Amplification of TCR beta CDR3 regions was carried out from RNA transcripts. The first round of RT-PCR for the TCR CDR3 was performed with the HTBI primer set and the Qiagen OneStep RT-PCR kit. Libraries were constructed in a second round of multiplex PCR, after which size selection and purification were carried out. Sequencing of the libraries was done on an Illumina HiSeq2000 using paired-end 100 bp reads. In the source study's methods: SOAPnuke was used to process the raw data, throwing out any read that contained adapters or uncalled bases, had a mean Phred below 15, or lacked an exact constant-primer or identifier match. High-quality paired reads were merged using COPE v1.2.5, and each unique nucleotide sequence was defined as a clonotype. Clonotypes were aligned to IMGT TRBV, TRBD and TRBJ reference segments using MiTCR v1.1. The analysis was restricted to V-J combinations with a frequency above 0.0001, which together covered approximately 99% of the repertoires. The TCS score was defined as the ratio of F50 (clonal expansion) to E x V (chaos), calculated using BLOSUM62-based TCRdist between CDR3 peptides within each V-J. Welch's t-statistics and random forest reduced some 510 V-J features to around 14, which were used in a naive Bayes classifier (R e1071). In TCRdb, the public reads were trimmed at Q25 with fastp and aligned with MiXCR, with productive beta chains retained. Rows merge per CDR3 protein into single entries with the most common DNA and genes. TCRdb, not the original authors, processed these V and J calls. The sample has 600,000 to 650,000 distinct CDR3 sequences on record, 15% to 20% of them singletons. The ten largest account for less than 4.5% of the sample.

Graves' hyperthyroidism was defined as stable when no progression to ophthalmopathy occurred over 18 months of follow-up. Hyperthyroidism patients were newly diagnosed, with disease duration under 2 months, and aged 18 to 65 years. The study excluded patients with uncontrolled infections, other autoimmune diseases, pregnancy or lactation. Clinical symptoms, serum thyroxine and TRAb, thyroid ultrasound, and orbital computed tomography formed the basis for the diagnoses. Ficoll-Paque density gradient centrifugation was used to isolate PBMCs from about 9.4 ml of fresh peripheral blood. Total RNA was extracted with Trizol reagent, and quality was checked on an Agilent 2100 Bioanalyzer. For CDR1 and CDR2, the germline V gene (reference sequence) lists MNHEY and SMNVEV. CDR3 length: 16 amino acids, cysteine to phenylalanine. Of the read, only the CDR3 DNA is kept; its 48 bases are in frame from base 1. V is cut by 3 bases and J by 7 bases, and the space between the germline ends is 19 bases.

The sample holds many counts of this clonotype. No cognate antigen has been identified for it. One base away there is no much larger clone; base qualities are not given. The sample was blood. This TCR derives from a woman between 25 and 40 years old with Graves' hyperthyroidism. The V gene is TRBV27 and the J gene is TRBJ2-1, with no confidently assigned D gene. The sequence in DNA is TGTGCCAGCAGTTTTTTGAGCGTCACTCCCCTTAATGAGCAGTTCTTC. Translated, it gives CASSFLSVTPLNEQFF.